This T cell receptor beta chain was obtained from a study of OX40 agonist ivuxolimab in advanced cancers. Germline trimming cut 6 bases from V and 8 bases from J; bases unmatched to any gene: 7. The germline V gene has CDR1 SEHNR and CDR2 FQNEAQ (reference sequence). The length of the CDR3 is 13 residues. The data were produced by immunoSEQ multiplex PCR, yet TCRdb's version contains in-frame clones alone and is incomplete. Of about 61,000 clones in the sample, around 92% were seen once. The J gene is TRBJ2-1, the V gene TRBV7-9; 7 positions agree with TRBD2. The clonotype originates from an adult with an advanced solid tumor such as melanoma, head and neck, liver or kidney cancer. The source was CD4+ or CD8+ T cells sorted from blood, collected in a trial of the OX40 agonist ivuxolimab. The CDR3 loop is CASRPRLADEQFF. The CDR3 region has the DNA TGTGCCAGCAGGCCCAGACTAGCCGATGAGCAGTTCTTC.